A selection of T cell receptor beta chains follows, all from one sample in a study of breast tumors, draining lymph nodes, adjacent tissues. Each CDR3 protein is one row after TCRdb ran MiXCR on the multiplex PCR reads. The sample lists under 150,000 distinct CDR3 sequences, 21% occurring once. The sample taken for sequencing was axillary lymph node tissue. These receptors all come from a female donor with breast cancer. Some clones in this sample may be carry-over from other donors' samples. The CDR3 runs from the conserved cysteine through the conserved F or W. The D gene is left open where the match is weak. The size field is filled for only some rows; it gives once, few, many or a size class.

>few|TRBV3-1|TRBJ2-3|NA
CASQSSAGTDTQYF
TGTGCCTCTCAGTCCTCCGCCGGCACAGATACGCAGTATTTT
>many|TRBV29-1|TRBJ2-7|NA
CSGEQGNKQYF
TGCAGCGGAGAGCAGGGTAACAAGCAGTACTTC
>many|TRBV7-2|TRBJ2-7|NA
CASSPMTGSYEQYF
TGTGCCAGCAGCCCGATGACAGGCTCCTACGAGCAGTACTTC
>NA|TRBV18|TRBJ2-7|NA
CASSPPQALPSYEQYF
TGTGCCAGCTCACCACCGCAGGCCCTCCCCTCCTACGAGCAGTACTTC
>many|TRBV10-2|TRBJ2-3|NA
CASSRGGLLDTQYF
TGCGCCAGCAGCAGGGGTGGGTTGTTAGATACGCAGTATTTT
>many|TRBV12-3/TRBV12-4|TRBJ2-5|NA
CASSLLETQYF
TGTGCCAGCAGTTTACTTGAGACCCAGTACTTC
>many|TRBV20-1|TRBJ2-5|NA
CSAWTVRDVAETQYF
TGCAGTGCTTGGACAGTCAGGGATGTGGCAGAGACCCAGTACTTC
>NA|TRBV10-1|TRBJ2-1|TRBD2
CASSESSGVSNEQFF
TGCGCCAGCAGTGAGTCTAGCGGGGTTAGCAATGAGCAGTTCTTC
>NA|TRBV18|TRBJ2-7|NA
CASSPFGGGPPYGQYF
TGTGCCAGTTCACCATTCGGGGGAGGCCCTCCCTACGGGCAGTACTTC
>many|TRBV7-9|TRBJ2-3|NA
CASSFLTGGTDTQYF
TGTGCCAGCAGCTTTTTGACGGGGGGCACAGATACGCAGTATTTT
>many|TRBV5-1|TRBJ2-7|NA
CASSLLPRGSYEQYF
TGCGCCAGCAGCTTGTTGCCCCGCGGCTCCTACGAGCAGTACTTC
>many|TRBV5-1|TRBJ1-3|NA
CASSLMAGSGNTIYF
TGCGCCAGCAGCCTCATGGCCGGCTCTGGAAACACCATATATTTT
>NA|TRBV29-1|TRBJ2-5|NA
CSAAGSWGETQYF
TGCAGCGCTGCCGGGTCCTGGGGAGAGACCCAGTACTTC
>many|TRBV20-1|TRBJ2-6|NA
CSAEKETGANVLTF
TGCAGTGCTGAGAAGGAAACTGGGGCCAACGTCCTGACTTTC
>once|TRBV6-6|TRBJ1-1|NA
CASKGLNTEAFF
TGTGCCAGCAAGGGGTTGAACACTGAAGCTTTCTTT
>many|TRBV30|TRBJ2-7|NA
CAWSPEPFSYEQYF
TGTGCCTGGAGTCCAGAGCCGTTCTCCTACGAGCAGTACTTC
>many|TRBV2|TRBJ2-3|NA
CASRRGGSTDTQYF
TGTGCCAGCAGGAGGGGCGGGAGCACAGATACGCAGTATTTT
>many|TRBV6-5|TRBJ1-5|TRBD1
CASSSDRGQPQHF
TGTGCCAGCAGTTCGGACAGGGGCCAGCCCCAGCATTTT
>NA|TRBV18|TRBJ2-3|NA
CASSPYSPSSGRWADTQYF
TGTGCCAGCTCACCTTACTCCCCGTCCTCGGGGAGGTGGGCAGATACGCAGTATTTT
>many|TRBV5-1|TRBJ2-3|NA
CASSLGGSRPDTQYF
TGCGCCAGCAGCTTGGGAGGGAGTCGGCCAGATACGCAGTATTTT
>few|TRBV19|TRBJ1-5|NA
CASSIIQIGPGNSNQPQHF
TGTGCCAGTAGTATAATTCAGATTGGGCCAGGGAATAGCAATCAGCCCCAGCATTTT
>many|TRBV7-2|TRBJ1-4|NA
CASSFPTMGEKLFF
TGTGCCAGCAGCTTTCCGACCATGGGTGAAAAACTGTTTTTT
>NA|TRBV7-9|TRBJ2-3|NA
CASSPRQSTDTQYF
TGTGCCAGCAGCCCCCGCCAAAGCACAGATACGCAGTATTTT
>many|TRBV27|TRBJ2-7|NA
CASSPQGRAHEQYF
TGTGCCAGCAGTCCCCAAGGTAGGGCCCACGAGCAGTACTTC
>many|TRBV7-9|TRBJ1-3|TRBD1
CASSLSTGGGGNTIYF
TGTGCCAGCAGCCTATCGACAGGGGGCGGTGGAAACACCATATATTTT
>many|TRBV6-1|TRBJ2-7|NA
CASRHQGPYEQYF
TGTGCCAGCAGACACCAGGGGCCCTACGAGCAGTACTTC
>many|TRBV30|TRBJ1-3|NA
CAWVDAGTTGNTIYF
TGTGCCTGGGTCGATGCAGGTACTACTGGAAACACCATATATTTT
>many|TRBV29-1|TRBJ1-3|TRBD1
CSAGTGGNTIYF
TGCAGCGCGGGGACAGGGGGAAACACCATATATTTT
>many|TRBV6-5|TRBJ1-2|NA
CASSYSVNFYGYTF
TGTGCCAGCAGTTACTCGGTTAACTTCTATGGCTACACCTTC
>few|TRBV28|TRBJ2-3|NA
CASSLRGVVWQGGNPDTQYF
TGTGCCAGCAGTTTACGGGGCGTAGTTTGGCAGGGAGGAAATCCAGATACGCAGTATTTT
>many|TRBV24-1|TRBJ2-1|TRBD1
CATSDLGGETGGYNEQFF
TGTGCCACCAGTGATTTGGGGGGGGAGACAGGGGGCTACAATGAGCAGTTCTTC
>NA|TRBV11-2|TRBJ2-5|TRBD1
CASSSRAGTAPETQYF
TGTGCCAGCAGCTCACGTGCTGGGACAGCGCCAGAGACCCAGTACTTC
>many|TRBV6-5|TRBJ2-5|NA
CASSYEGAGRETQYF
TGTGCCAGCAGTTACGAGGGAGCGGGTCGCGAGACCCAGTACTTC
>NA|TRBV3-1|TRBJ2-5|NA
CASSLGGTQYF
TGTGCCAGCAGCCTTGGGGGGACCCAGTACTTC
>few|TRBV5-4|TRBJ2-3|NA
CASSRRVNRRTDTQYF
TGTGCCAGCAGCCGTAGAGTTAACCGGCGGACAGATACGCAGTATTTT
>NA|TRBV5-1|TRBJ2-5|NA
CASNLKGFREETQYF
TGCGCCAGCAACCTAAAGGGGTTTCGGGAAGAGACCCAGTACTTC
>many|TRBV5-8|TRBJ2-1|NA
CASSFGSASYNEQFF
TGTGCCAGCAGCTTCGGGAGTGCCTCCTACAATGAGCAGTTCTTC
>few|TRBV18|TRBJ2-7|NA
CASSPDAYEQYF
TGTGCCAGCTCACCCGACGCCTACGAGCAGTACTTC
>many|TRBV7-8|TRBJ2-1|NA
CASSLGLGGGRSSYNEQFF
TGTGCCAGCAGCTTAGGTTTAGGGGGCGGGAGGAGCTCCTACAATGAGCAGTTCTTC
>NA|TRBV3-1|TRBJ2-4|NA
CASSPSENIQYF
TGTGCCAGCAGCCCGTCAGAAAACATTCAGTACTTC
>NA|TRBV5-1|TRBJ1-5|NA
CASSWDNNQPQHF
TGCGCCAGCAGTTGGGACAACAATCAGCCCCAGCATTTT
>many|TRBV11-2|TRBJ2-7|NA
CASSLAGWDYEQYF
TGTGCCAGCAGCCTTGCAGGGTGGGATTACGAGCAGTACTTC
>NA|TRBV6-6|TRBJ2-1|NA
CTSSYGEPALGNEQFF
TGTACCAGCAGTTACGGGGAGCCAGCGCTGGGCAATGAGCAGTTCTTC
>few|TRBV6-5|TRBJ2-1|TRBD2
CASSSDPRLAGGDEQFF
TGTGCCAGCAGTTCAGACCCCCGACTAGCGGGAGGGGATGAGCAGTTCTTC
>NA|TRBV5-1|TRBJ2-3|TRBD2
CASSLTSGRLDTQYF
TGCGCCAGCAGCTTGACTAGCGGGAGGTTAGATACGCAGTATTTT
>NA|TRBV12-3/TRBV12-4|TRBJ2-4|TRBD2
CASSFQSGIAKNIQYF
TGTGCCAGCAGTTTTCAAAGCGGGATAGCCAAAAACATTCAGTACTTC
>many|TRBV4-1|TRBJ2-1|TRBD2
CASSQEGLVRYEQFF
TGCGCCAGCAGCCAAGAGGGACTAGTTCGGTATGAGCAGTTCTTC
>NA|TRBV12-3/TRBV12-4|TRBJ2-4|TRBD1
CASSLDRGEGAKNIQYF
TGTGCCAGCAGCCTCGACAGGGGAGAGGGGGCCAAAAACATTCAGTACTTC
>NA|TRBV28|TRBJ1-2|NA
CASSPRTQWDYTF
TGTGCCAGCAGTCCCCGGACTCAGTGGGACTACACCTTC
>many|TRBV7-2|TRBJ2-1|NA
CASSRLAGYYNEQFF
TGTGCCAGCAGCCGTCTGGCGGGATACTACAATGAGCAGTTCTTC
>NA|TRBV7-9|TRBJ1-4|NA
CASSPQDSYNEKLFF
TGTGCCAGCAGCCCCCAGGACAGTTATAATGAAAAACTGTTTTTT
>many|TRBV19|TRBJ2-3|NA
CASSIGDTQYF
TGTGCCAGTAGTATTGGGGATACGCAGTATTTT
>many|TRBV18|TRBJ2-7|NA
CASSPREEQYF
TGTGCCAGCTCACCACGCGAAGAGCAGTACTTC
>many|TRBV5-1|TRBJ1-5|NA
CASSLEPQGPNQPQHF
TGCGCCAGCAGCTTGGAACCCCAGGGGCCCAATCAGCCCCAGCATTTT
>many|TRBV3-1|TRBJ2-5|TRBD2
CASSQVPSGSRRETQYF
TGTGCCAGCAGCCAAGTACCTAGCGGGAGCCGCCGAGAGACCCAGTACTTC